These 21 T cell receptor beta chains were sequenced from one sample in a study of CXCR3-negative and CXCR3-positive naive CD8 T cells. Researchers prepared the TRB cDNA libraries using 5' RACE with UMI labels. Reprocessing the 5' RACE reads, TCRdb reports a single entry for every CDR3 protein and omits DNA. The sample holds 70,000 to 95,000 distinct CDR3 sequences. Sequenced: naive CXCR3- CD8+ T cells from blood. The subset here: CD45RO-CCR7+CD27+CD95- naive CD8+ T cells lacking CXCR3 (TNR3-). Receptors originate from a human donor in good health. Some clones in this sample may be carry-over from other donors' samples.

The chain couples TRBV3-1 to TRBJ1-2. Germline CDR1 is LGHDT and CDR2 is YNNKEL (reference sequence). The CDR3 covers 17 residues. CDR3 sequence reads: CASSQVGLGRAYNGYTF.

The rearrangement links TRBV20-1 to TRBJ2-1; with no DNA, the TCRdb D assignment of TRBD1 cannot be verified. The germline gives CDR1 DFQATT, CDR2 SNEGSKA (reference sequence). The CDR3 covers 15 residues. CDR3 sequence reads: CSAPGGALFLNEQFF.

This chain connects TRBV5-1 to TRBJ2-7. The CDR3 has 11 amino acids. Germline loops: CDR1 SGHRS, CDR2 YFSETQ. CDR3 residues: CASSLQNEQYF.

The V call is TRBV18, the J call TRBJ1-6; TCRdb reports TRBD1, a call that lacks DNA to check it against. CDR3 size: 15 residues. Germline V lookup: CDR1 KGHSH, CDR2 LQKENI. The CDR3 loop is CASSLVDRVNSPLHF.

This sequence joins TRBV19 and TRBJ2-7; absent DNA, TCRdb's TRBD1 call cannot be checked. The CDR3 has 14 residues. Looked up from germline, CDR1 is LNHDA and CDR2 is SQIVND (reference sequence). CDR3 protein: CASSLTGESYEQYF.

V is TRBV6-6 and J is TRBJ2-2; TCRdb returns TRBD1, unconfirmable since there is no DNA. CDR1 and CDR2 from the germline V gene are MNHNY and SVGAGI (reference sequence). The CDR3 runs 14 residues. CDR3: CASGTGGIIGELFF.

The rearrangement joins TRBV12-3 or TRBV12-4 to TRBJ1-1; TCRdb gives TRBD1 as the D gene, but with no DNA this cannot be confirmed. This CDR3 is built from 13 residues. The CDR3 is CASTGQRKTEAFF.

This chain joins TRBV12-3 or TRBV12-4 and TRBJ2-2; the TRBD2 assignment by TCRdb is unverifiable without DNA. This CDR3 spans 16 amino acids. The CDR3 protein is CASRTGTSGRNGELFF.

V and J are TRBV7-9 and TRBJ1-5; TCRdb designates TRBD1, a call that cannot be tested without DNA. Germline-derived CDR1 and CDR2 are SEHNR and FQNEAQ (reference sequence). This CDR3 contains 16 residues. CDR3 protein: CASSLAAGVNNQPQHF.

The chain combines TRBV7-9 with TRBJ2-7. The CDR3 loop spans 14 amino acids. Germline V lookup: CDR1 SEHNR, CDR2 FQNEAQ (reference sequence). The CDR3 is CASSLANAAYEQYF.

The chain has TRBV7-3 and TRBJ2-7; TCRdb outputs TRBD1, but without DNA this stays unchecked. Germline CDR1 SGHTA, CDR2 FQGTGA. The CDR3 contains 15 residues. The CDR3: CASSTSGGLLDEQYF.

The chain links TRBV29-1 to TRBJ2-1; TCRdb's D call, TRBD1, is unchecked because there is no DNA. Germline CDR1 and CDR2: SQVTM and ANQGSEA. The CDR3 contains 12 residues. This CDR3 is CSVRTGENEQFF.

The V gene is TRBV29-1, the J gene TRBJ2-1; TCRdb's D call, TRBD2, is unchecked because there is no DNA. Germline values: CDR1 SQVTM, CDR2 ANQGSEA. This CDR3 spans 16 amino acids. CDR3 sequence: CSVASGLESSYNEQFF.

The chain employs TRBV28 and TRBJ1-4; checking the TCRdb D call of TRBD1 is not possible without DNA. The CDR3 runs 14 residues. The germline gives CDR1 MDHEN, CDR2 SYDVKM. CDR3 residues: CASSSRGETEKLFF.

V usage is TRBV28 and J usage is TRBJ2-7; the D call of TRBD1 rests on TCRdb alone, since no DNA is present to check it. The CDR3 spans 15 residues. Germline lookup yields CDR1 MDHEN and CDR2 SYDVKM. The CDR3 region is CASSGPGQASYEQYF.

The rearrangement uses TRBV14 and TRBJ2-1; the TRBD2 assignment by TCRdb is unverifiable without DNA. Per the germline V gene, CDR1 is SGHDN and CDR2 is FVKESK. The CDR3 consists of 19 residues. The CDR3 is CASSQGSSGLYITYNEQFF.

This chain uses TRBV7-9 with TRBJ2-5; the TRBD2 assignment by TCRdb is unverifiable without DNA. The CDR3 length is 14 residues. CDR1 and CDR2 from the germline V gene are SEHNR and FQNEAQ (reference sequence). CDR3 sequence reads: CASSIGGEVETQYF.

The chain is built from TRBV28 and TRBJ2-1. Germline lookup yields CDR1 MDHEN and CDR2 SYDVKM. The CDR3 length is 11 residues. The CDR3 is CASSPLHEQFF.

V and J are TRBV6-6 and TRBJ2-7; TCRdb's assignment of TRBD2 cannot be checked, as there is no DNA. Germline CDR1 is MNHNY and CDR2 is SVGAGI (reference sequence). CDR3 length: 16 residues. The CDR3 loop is CASKKPGLAGGPEQYF.

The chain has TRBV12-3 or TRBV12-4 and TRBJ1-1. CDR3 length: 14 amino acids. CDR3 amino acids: CASSRSMGSTEAFF.

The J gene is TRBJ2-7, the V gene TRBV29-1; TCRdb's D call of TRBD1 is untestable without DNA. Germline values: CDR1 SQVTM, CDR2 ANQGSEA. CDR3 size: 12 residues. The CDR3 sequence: CSVQQGTYEQYF.